Shown below are 15 T cell receptor beta chains from a single sample sequenced in a study of blood T cells in healthy people across ages. The use of a sample-barcoded 5' primer and a J-beta primer mix characterized a second PCR of about 7 to 12 cycles. One entry per CDR3 protein results from TCRdb running MiXCR on the 5' RACE reads. The data show roughly 1.7 million distinct CDR3 sequences, roughly a third seen once. Sequencing was performed on blood. Receptors originate from a woman aged 30 to 39 in good health.

The CDR3 sequence is CASTGDLWPYNEQFF. The CDR3 DNA is TGTGCCAGCACCGGAGACCTCTGGCCCTACAATGAGCAGTTCTTC. The V gene is TRBV6-6, the J gene TRBJ2-1; unclear D gene. CDR1 MNHNY and CDR2 SVGAGI come from the germline V gene (reference sequence). This CDR3 contains 15 residues. V dropped 7 bases and J dropped 2 bases, with 15 bases sitting between them.

To note about this clonotype: A clone one base away is much larger, so this may be a read error. The rearrangement uses TRBV29-1 and TRBJ2-7, with TRBD1 identical over 11 bases. This CDR3 is built from 13 residues. Germline assignment: CDR1 SQVTM and CDR2 ANQGSEA. The CDR3 loop reads CGARTGGTYEQYF. CDR3 bases: TGCGGCGCCCGGACAGGGGGCACCTACGAGCAGTACTTC.

This clonotype was seen only a few times. The rearrangement links TRBV28 to TRBJ2-4; 8 positions agree with TRBD1. Unmatched junction bases numbered 9, after V lost 2 bases and J lost 0 bases. The CDR3 length is 18 residues. Germline CDR1 MDHEN, CDR2 SYDVKM. The CDR3 spells CASSLRTGNRLAKNIQYF. The CDR3 DNA reads as TGTGCCAGCAGTTTAAGGACAGGGAACCGACTAGCCAAAAACATTCAGTACTTC. Full variable domain (remainder filled in from reference TRBV28 and TRBJ2-4): DVKVTQSSRYLVKRTGEKVFLECVQDMDHENMFWYRQDPGLGLRLIYFSYDVKMKEKGDIPEGYSVSREKKERFSLILESASTNQTSMYLCASSLRTGNRLAKNIQYFGAGTRLSVL.

This clonotype was detected only a few times. The chain joins TRBV12-5 to TRBJ2-3, with D unclear. CDR3 length: 13 amino acids. Germline assignment: CDR1 LGHNT and CDR2 FRNRAP. Trimming took 3 bases from V and 2 from J, leaving 6 bases between them. In DNA, the CDR3 is TGTGCTAGTGGTTTATCGTTCACAGATACGCAGTATTTT. It codes for CASGLSFTDTQYF.

Of note for this clonotype: Being one base from a much bigger clone, this may be a read error. The chain couples TRBV7-2 to TRBJ1-5; 8 nucleotides align to TRBD1. The CDR3 is 15 amino acids. The V gene's germline CDR1 is SGHTA and CDR2 FQGNSA. In DNA form, the CDR3 reads TGTGCCAGCGGCTTGGACAGGGTTACGGCTCAGCCCCAGCATTTT. Translated: CASGLDRVTAQPQHF.

The V and J genes are TRBV27 and TRBJ2-4; D is unclear. Germline V gives CDR1 MNHEY, CDR2 SMNVEV (reference sequence). This CDR3 has 11 amino acids. Trimming took 4 bases from V and 4 from J, leaving 2 bases between them. The CDR3 nucleotides are TGTGCCAGCAGTTCTAAAAACATTCAGTACTTC. This sequence encodes CASSSKNIQYF.

This clonotype came up a few times. The chain couples TRBV5-1 to TRBJ2-5, with 8 bases aligning to TRBD2. This CDR3 spans 13 amino acids. CDR1 is SGHRS and CDR2 is YFSETQ in the germline V gene. V lost 6 bases and J lost 2; bases outside the gene matches: 3. The CDR3 sequence is CASTAGVQETQYF. In DNA form, the CDR3 reads TGCGCCAGCACAGCGGGGGTACAAGAGACCCAGTACTTC. The full variable domain, with the rest looked up from reference TRBV5-1 and TRBJ2-5, is KAGVTQTPRYLIKTRGQQVTLSCSPISGHRSVSWYQQTPGQGLQFLFEYFSETQRNKGNFPGRFSGRQFSNSRSEMNVSTLELGDSALYLCASTAGVQETQYFGPGTRLLVL.

The V call is TRBV7-8, the J call TRBJ2-6, with D possibly TRBD2 on 6 matching bases. The CDR3 has 19 residues. V lost 1 base, J lost 3 bases, and 19 bases lay in between. Germline V gene sequence: CDR1 SGHVS, CDR2 FQNEAQ. The CDR3 DNA is TGTGCCAGCAGCTTAGAATGGGGAGGTGAGGGAGGTGGGGCCAACGTCCTGACTTTC. As protein: CASSLEWGGEGGGANVLTF.

The rearrangement uses TRBV7-3 and TRBJ1-6; no firm D call. The CDR3 is 15 residues long. V was trimmed by 5 bases and J by 0 bases, leaving 8 bases between them. Germline V gives CDR1 SGHTA, CDR2 FQGTGA. The chain's CDR3 is CASSKQSSYNSPLHF. CDR3 bases: TGTGCCAGCAGCAAACAATCCTCCTATAATTCACCCCTCCACTTT.

The V and J genes are TRBV27 and TRBJ2-2; 7 positions match TRBD1. The length of the CDR3 is 15 residues. Trimming cost V 6 bases and J 3 bases; bases outside gene matches: 7. Germline assignment: CDR1 MNHEY and CDR2 SMNVEV (reference sequence). The CDR3 DNA is TGTGCCAGCAGCGCCGCGACAGGGCACACCGGGGAGCTGTTTTTT. Translating it yields CASSAATGHTGELFF.

The chain links TRBV4-1 to TRBJ1-5, with D hard to call. V was clipped by 4 bases and J by 4 bases, with 14 bases between them. From germline, CDR1 is MGHRA and CDR2 YSYEKL. This CDR3 has 15 residues. CDR3 protein: CASSPWWEDNQPQHF. The CDR3 DNA follows: TGCGCCAGCAGCCCCTGGTGGGAGGATAATCAGCCCCAGCATTTT.

This clonotype was seen a few times. The chain combines TRBV6-6 with TRBJ2-5; no definite D call. V was shortened by 5 bases and J by 5 bases, with 21 bases between the two germline ends. This CDR3 has 16 amino acids. Per the germline V gene, CDR1 is MNHNY and CDR2 is SVGAGI (reference sequence). The CDR3 loop reads CASSLLMGRTLETQYF. CDR3 sequence (DNA): TGTGCCAGCAGTCTTCTCATGGGCAGGACCTTGGAGACCCAGTACTTC.

This clonotype has more than one count but fewer than ten. A much larger clone sits a single nucleotide away, making a read error possible. V usage is TRBV5-1 and J usage is TRBJ2-7, with D perhaps matching TRBD2 (6 bases). V was clipped by 10 bases and J by 1 base, with 18 bases between them. This CDR3 is 14 amino acids long. Germline V gene sequence: CDR1 SGHRS, CDR2 YFSETQ. DNA of the CDR3: TGCGCCGGCGGTACGGGCGGGAATTCCTACGAGCAGTACTTC. This encodes CAGGTGGNSYEQYF.

This clonotype was counted between two and nine times. The chain employs TRBV3-1 and TRBJ2-3, with a weak D call TRBD1 (6 bases). Trimming took 2 bases from V and 0 from J, leaving 9 bases between them. CDR3 length equals 15 residues. Per germline, CDR1 LGHDT and CDR2 YNNKEL (reference sequence). The CDR3 is CASSQPGHSTDTQYF. As DNA, the CDR3 is TGTGCCAGCAGCCAACCGGGACACAGCACAGATACGCAGTATTTT.

V and J are TRBV19 and TRBJ2-6, with unresolved D. Per the germline V gene, CDR1 is LNHDA and CDR2 is SQIVND (reference sequence). CDR3 length equals 15 residues. V lost 5 bases, J lost 4 bases, and 12 bases lay in between. The CDR3 loop reads CASSPGDAGANVLTF. In DNA form, the CDR3 reads TGTGCCAGTAGTCCCGGTGATGCGGGGGCCAACGTCCTGACTTTC.